This T cell receptor (beta chain) was sequenced during a study of blood T cell repertoires in COVID-19. V dropped 6 bases and J dropped 1; count of bases not matched to a gene: 12. The CDR3 loop spans 17 amino acids. Germline values: CDR1 SGHRS, CDR2 YFSETQ. Assay used: immunoSEQ multiplex PCR; TCRdb lists only in-frame clones, some missing. The sample holds over 90,000 clones; approximately 84% are singletons and the top ten take around 10%. The sequencing input was peripheral blood. V gene TRBV5-1 combines with J gene TRBJ2-5; 10 bases are shared with TRBD1. The receptor's source is a man aged 35 to 55 with active or convalescent COVID-19. The CDR3 loop reads CASIPYRTGGAQETQYF. The CDR3 DNA follows: TGCGCCAGCATTCCGTACCGGACAGGGGGGGCCCAAGAGACCCAGTACTTC.